This TCR beta chain was recovered during a study of OX40 agonist ivuxolimab in advanced cancers. Study as a whole: Those enrolled were roughly 80% male, with a mean age of about 66 years and ages from roughly 23 to 79. One patient with hepatocellular carcinoma and two with cutaneous melanoma, three in all, had partial responses.

Some clones are missing from TCRdb's copy, which holds only in-frame ones; the method was immunoSEQ multiplex PCR. The top ten clones hold approximately 1% of a sample with 100,000 to 150,000 clones, 90% of them seen once. V gave up 3 bases and J gave up 1 base; unmatched junction bases: 5. This CDR3 region has 15 residues. CDR1 and CDR2 (germline): LNHDA, SQIVND (reference sequence). This clone showed up just once. Its antigen is undetermined. Whole-study results and caveats: Among the least clonally expanded were partial responders at 0.1-3.0 mg/kg. In the expanded peripheral T cells, antigen specificity was never determined.

The V and J genes are TRBV19 and TRBJ2-5; 7 nucleotides agree with TRBD1. This receptor was taken from an adult with an advanced solid tumor such as melanoma, head and neck, liver or kidney cancer. This specimen was CD4+ or CD8+ T cells sorted from blood, taken in a trial of the OX40 agonist ivuxolimab. The CDR3 spells CASSMWDSVQETQYF. In DNA form, the CDR3 reads TGTGCCAGTAGTATGTGGGACAGCGTCCAAGAGACCCAGTACTTC.